These T cell receptor beta chains were read from a single sample in a study of cytomegalovirus exposure and HLA in healthy donors. Sequencing used immunoSEQ multiplex PCR; TCRdb keeps in-frame clones, though not all of them. The sample holds 180,000 or so clones; over 60% are singletons and the top ten take approximately 6.3%. The sample comprised PBMCs. These receptors were obtained from a man aged 35 to 55 in good health and CMV-seropositive. The CDR3 runs from the conserved cysteine through the conserved F or W. The D gene is left open where the match is weak. Clone sizes are given selectively: once, few, many, or a class where the clone is expanded.

abundance,v_gene,j_gene,d_gene,CDR3nt,CDR3aa
NA,TRBV5-1,TRBJ1-4,TRBD1,TGCGCCAGCAGCCTCCTCAAGGGGGCACCTAATGAAAAACTGTTTTTT,CASSLLKGAPNEKLFF
NA,TRBV6-4,TRBJ2-3,TRBD2,TGTGCCAGCAGCCCGACCGGGACTAGAGGGACAGATACGCAGTATTTT,CASSPTGTRGTDTQYF
NA,TRBV28,TRBJ2-1,NA,TGTGCCAGCAGTGACCCGCAGGGGGGCTTGGACAATGAGCAGTTCTTC,CASSDPQGGLDNEQFF
NA,TRBV6-5,TRBJ2-2,NA,TGTGCCAGCAGTTCAAACACCGGGGAGCTGTTTTTT,CASSSNTGELFF
NA,TRBV5-1,TRBJ1-1,TRBD1,TGCGCCAGTAAGACAGGGGGCCTCACTGAAGCTTTCTTT,CASKTGGLTEAFF
NA,TRBV19,TRBJ1-5,NA,TGTGCCAGTAGTATGCGGTCTGAGGGGGCCCAGCATTTT,CASSMRSEGAQHF
NA,TRBV7-2,TRBJ2-1,TRBD1,TGTGCCAGCAGCTCAAGACAGGGCGCCAATCTCTACAATGAGCAGTTCTTC,CASSSRQGANLYNEQFF
NA,TRBV7-8,TRBJ2-1,TRBD2,TGTGCCAGCAGCCTCCCGGCGGTGCGGGAGGGGAATGAGCAGTTCTTC,CASSLPAVREGNEQFF
NA,TRBV5-1,TRBJ2-7,TRBD1,TGCGCCAGCAGCTCGCACGACAGGGGCAATTTTGGCGGCTACGAGCAGTACTTC,CASSSHDRGNFGGYEQYF
NA,TRBV7-9,TRBJ2-7,TRBD2,TGTGCCAGCCGACGCGAAAGCGGGAGGTCCGAGCAGTACTTC,CASRRESGRSEQYF
NA,TRBV10-3,TRBJ2-2,TRBD2,TGTGCCATCAGTCCCTGGAGTAGCGGGGGCACCGGGGAGCTGTTTTTT,CAISPWSSGGTGELFF
once,TRBV29-1,TRBJ2-5,NA,TGCAGCGTTGAAGCGGGCGAGGGTTGGGAGACCCAGTACTTC,CSVEAGEGWETQYF
NA,TRBV29-1,TRBJ2-1,TRBD2,TGCAGCGTTGATTTCGGACTAGCGCCGTACAATGAGCAGTTCTTC,CSVDFGLAPYNEQFF
NA,TRBV28,TRBJ1-2,TRBD1,TGTGCCGTGACGCGGGACAGATCAAGGGGCTACACCTTC,CAVTRDRSRGYTF
few,TRBV7-6,TRBJ2-7,NA,TGTGCCAGCAGCGAATATCTGGACAGCCCCGACGAGCAGTACTTC,CASSEYLDSPDEQYF
NA,TRBV7-3,TRBJ1-2,NA,TGTGCCAGCAGCCCGGGGGGTCCCTATGGCTACACCTTC,CASSPGGPYGYTF
NA,TRBV5-1,TRBJ2-3,NA,TGCGCCAGCAGCTTCGGGGGAGCCTCACCCACAGATACGCAGTATTTT,CASSFGGASPTDTQYF
NA,TRBV30,TRBJ1-6,NA,TGTGCCTGGAGTGTACCAGGACCCCTCCACTTT,CAWSVPGPLHF
NA,TRBV19,TRBJ1-4,NA,TGTGCCAGTAGCACGGAGGGACCCCCTGCGGGAAAACTGTTTTTT,CASSTEGPPAGKLFF
NA,TRBV19,TRBJ1-5,NA,TGTGCCAGCGACGACACCAATAATCAGCCCCAGCATTTT,CASDDTNNQPQHF
NA,TRBV18,TRBJ2-3,NA,TGTGCCAGCTCACCGACGGGACTCCCTAGGTCAGATACGCAGTATTTT,CASSPTGLPRSDTQYF
NA,TRBV7-9,TRBJ2-3,TRBD2,TGTGCCAGCAACTCGGGACTAGCGGACACAGATACGCAGTATTTT,CASNSGLADTDTQYF
NA,TRBV7-2,TRBJ1-3,NA,TGTGCCAGCAGCTTAGGTGTCAGGGCAAGAAACACCATATATTTT,CASSLGVRARNTIYF
NA,TRBV7-6,TRBJ1-3,NA,TGTGCCAGCAGCCCCCTCCCACATGACTCTGGAAACACCATATATTTT,CASSPLPHDSGNTIYF
NA,TRBV9,TRBJ2-1,NA,TGTGCCAGCAGCGTAGCAGTGGGAGCAGGTGAGCAGTTCTTC,CASSVAVGAGEQFF
NA,TRBV4-1,TRBJ1-1,NA,TGCGCCAGCAGAGACAGGAACGAAGCTTTCTTT,CASRDRNEAFF
NA,TRBV28,TRBJ1-5,TRBD1,TGTGCCAGCAGTTCATTATTCGGACAGGGAGTCTTCCGTAGCAATCAGCCCCAGCATTTT,CASSSLFGQGVFRSNQPQHF
few,TRBV5-4,TRBJ1-1,NA,TGTGCCAGCAGACTGGACACCACTGAAGCTTTCTTT,CASRLDTTEAFF
NA,TRBV7-9,TRBJ1-4,NA,TGTGCCAGCAGCTTAGGAAACAGGGTCCCTAATGAAAAACTGTTTTTT,CASSLGNRVPNEKLFF
NA,TRBV18,TRBJ1-1,NA,TGTGCCAGCTCACCGCGGGGGGTAACGAACACTGAAGCTTTCTTT,CASSPRGVTNTEAFF
NA,TRBV7-8,TRBJ1-1,NA,TGTGCCAGCAGCAAAACAGGGAGTTACACTGAAGCTTTCTTT,CASSKTGSYTEAFF
few,TRBV7-9,TRBJ2-3,NA,TGTGCCAGCAGCTTTGTAAATACGCAGTATTTT,CASSFVNTQYF
NA,TRBV18,TRBJ2-7,TRBD2,TGTGCCAGCTCACCAACTAGCGGGTACTCCTACGAGCAGTACTTC,CASSPTSGYSYEQYF
NA,TRBV25-1,TRBJ2-1,NA,TGTGCCAGCAGTGAATCACAGGGGAGGAATGAGCAGTTCTTC,CASSESQGRNEQFF
NA,TRBV5-1,TRBJ1-3,NA,TGCGCCAGCAGCTTGGACAGAGCTGGAAACACCATATATTTT,CASSLDRAGNTIYF
NA,TRBV19,TRBJ2-7,NA,TGTGCCAGTAGTGGGCTACAGGACTACGAGCAGTACTTC,CASSGLQDYEQYF
NA,TRBV7-2,TRBJ1-1,TRBD1,TGTGCCAGCAGCCCCCCCGGGACAGGGAACACTGAAGCTTTCTTT,CASSPPGTGNTEAFF
NA,TRBV5-1,TRBJ2-5,TRBD2,TGCGCCAGCGCCGGGGGGGGGCAAGAGACCCAGTACTTC,CASAGGGQETQYF
few,TRBV9,TRBJ2-2,TRBD2,TGTGCCAGCAGCCCTTCGGGAGGCGGGGAGCTGTTTTTT,CASSPSGGGELFF
once,TRBV5-1,TRBJ1-2,NA,TGCGCCAGCAGCTTGGCTGCGGATGGCTACACCTTC,CASSLAADGYTF
NA,TRBV5-1,TRBJ1-1,NA,TGCGCCAGCAGCTTGGTCCGGGACACTGAAGCTTTCTTT,CASSLVRDTEAFF
few,TRBV10-2,TRBJ1-5,NA,TGCGCCAGCAGTCCCGGACAGACCAATCAGCCCCAGCATTTT,CASSPGQTNQPQHF
NA,TRBV5-1,TRBJ2-7,TRBD2,TGCGCCAGCAGCCCAAGCGGACTAGCGGGAGGGTTCTACGAGCAGTACTTC,CASSPSGLAGGFYEQYF
NA,TRBV6-5,TRBJ2-5,NA,TGTGCCAGCAGTTACCCCTATGGAGAGACCCAGTACTTC,CASSYPYGETQYF
NA,TRBV7-9,TRBJ2-3,NA,TGTGCCAGCAGCTCCGGCGGGGCCACCTTGTCTACGCAGTATTTT,CASSSGGATLSTQYF
NA,TRBV5-4,TRBJ2-4,TRBD1,TGTGCCAGCAGCTCCCCTCAGGGGGTCGGAAACATTCAGTACTTC,CASSSPQGVGNIQYF
NA,TRBV30,TRBJ2-1,TRBD2,TGTGCCTGGAGTCCCCGGGACTATGTTTACAATGAGCAGTTCTTC,CAWSPRDYVYNEQFF
NA,TRBV6-6,TRBJ1-1,NA,TGTGCCAGCAGGAACAGGAAAATTTCGGTGAACACTGAAGCTTTCTTT,CASRNRKISVNTEAFF
NA,TRBV5-1,TRBJ2-2,TRBD2,TGCGCCAGCAGTTTTACCCTAGCGGCCAACACCGGGGAGCTGTTTTTT,CASSFTLAANTGELFF
NA,TRBV19,TRBJ1-4,NA,TGTGCCAGTAGTATTGGGACACTAACTAATGAAAAACTGTTTTTT,CASSIGTLTNEKLFF